This section outlines one T cell receptor (beta chain) sequence together with its context. Antigen: not known. The sample is drawn from a study of T-cell reconstitution after alpha-beta-depleted transplantation in children. Study-level results: TCRbeta diversity was high at day 60 in some patients (a result of surviving recipient T cells and thymic progenitors). Expanded clones from the graft, numbering several hundred, reportedly supplied alpha-beta T cells about two months after transplant. By one year post-transplant, T-cell counts and diversity largely arose from T cells that were newly produced.

Germline values: CDR1 SEHNR, CDR2 FQNEAQ (reference sequence). The CDR3 is 15 amino acids. V lost 0 bases and J lost 1, with 7 bases in between. Preparing the TCRbeta library involved the use of unique molecular identifiers. Each CDR3 protein is one row after TCRdb ran MiXCR on the PCR reads. The table has approximately 1,000,000 distinct CDR3 sequences, about 30% seen once; the top ten hold roughly 30%. The sequencing here drew on PBMCs, mostly from graft donor cells, taken 360 days after TCRalphabeta/CD19-depleted stem cell transplant. The chain has TRBV7-9 and TRBJ1-3, with no clear D. The TCR sequence derives from a boy under two years old who had a stem cell transplant for SCID, so the T cells may come from the graft donor. DNA of the CDR3: TGTGCCAGCAGCTTAGCGTTGCGGTCTGGAAACACCATATATTTT. Translation: CASSLALRSGNTIYF.